The rows below give T cell receptor beta chains drawn from one sample of a study of blood T cell repertoires in COVID-19. The table came from immunoSEQ multiplex PCR; TCRdb's copy has only in-frame clones and leaves some out. In the table there are 100,000 to 150,000 clones, under 95% of which are singletons. The sample comprised peripheral blood. These receptors all come from a man aged 50-59 years with active COVID-19. The CDR3 runs from the conserved cysteine through the conserved F or W. The D gene is left open where the match is weak. The listing skips clone size in some rows; elsewhere it reads once, few, many or a size class.

v_call	j_call	clone_size	d_call	cdr3_nt	cdr3_aa
TRBV7-9	TRBJ2-3	.	TRBD2	TGTGCCAGCAGCCCACGATCGCGGGGGGGCACAGATACGCAGTATTTT	CASSPRSRGGTDTQYF
TRBV4-1	TRBJ1-2	.	.	TGCGCCAGCAGCCAAGTTGCAGGTCAAGACTATGGCTACACCTTC	CASSQVAGQDYGYTF
TRBV6-5	TRBJ2-1	.	.	TGTGCCAGCAGTTACTTGAGTCCGCCGAACAATGAGCAGTTCTTC	CASSYLSPPNNEQFF
TRBV3-1/TRBV3-2	TRBJ2-2	.	TRBD2	TGTGCCAGCAGCCCTCGGGAGGGCGGTGGGAACACCGGGGAGCTGTTTTTT	CASSPREGGGNTGELFF
TRBV2	TRBJ2-1	.	TRBD1	TGTGCCAGCAGTGGACAGGGGATCTATGAGCAGTTCTTC	CASSGQGIYEQFF
TRBV14	TRBJ1-1	.	.	TGTGCCAGCAGCCCCCCGCCAGGGAACACTGAAGCTTTCTTT	CASSPPPGNTEAFF
TRBV5-6	TRBJ2-1	.	.	TGTGCCAGCAGCTTCACTAGGTGGGGTGAGCAGTTCTTC	CASSFTRWGEQFF
TRBV3-1/TRBV3-2	TRBJ1-3	.	.	TGTGCCAGCAGCCCCAGGGGCAGAACTGGAAACACCATATATTTT	CASSPRGRTGNTIYF
TRBV19	TRBJ1-1	.	TRBD1	TGTGCCAGTAGTATGGGACAGGGGGCGAATACTGAAGCTTTCTTT	CASSMGQGANTEAFF
TRBV30	TRBJ1-1	.	.	TGTGCCTGGATGATCGGCGGCGTGAACACTGAAGCTTTCTTT	CAWMIGGVNTEAFF
TRBV5-4	TRBJ1-1	.	.	TGTGCCAGCAGCTACCAACAGGATTTTAGTGAAGCTTTCTTT	CASSYQQDFSEAFF
TRBV24-1	TRBJ2-3	.	.	TGTGCCACCAGCTCATCCTTAGGGAGAGAGGGCTCTAGCACAGATACGCAGTATTTT	CATSSSLGREGSSTDTQYF
TRBV5-5	TRBJ2-7	once	.	TGTGCCAGCAGCTTGGTGGGACAACCCTACGAGCAGTACTTC	CASSLVGQPYEQYF
TRBV7-9	TRBJ2-5	.	TRBD2	TGTGCCAGCAGGCCTAGCGGAGGGGTGGTCGAGACCCAGTACTTC	CASRPSGGVVETQYF
TRBV25-1	TRBJ2-1	.	.	TGTGCCAGCAGCGCAGGGTACGAGCAGTTCTTC	CASSAGYEQFF
TRBV6-1	TRBJ1-1	.	.	TGTGCCAGCAGTGAAACGGTAACCACTGAAGCTTTCTTT	CASSETVTTEAFF
TRBV6-5	TRBJ1-2	.	TRBD1	TGTGCCAGCACCCCTCGGGACAGCCGATCGGGGGGCTACACCTTC	CASTPRDSRSGGYTF
TRBV4-1	TRBJ1-1	.	.	TGCGCCAGCAGCCAAGAAGTACAGGTTAACACTGAAGCTTTCTTT	CASSQEVQVNTEAFF
TRBV7-6	TRBJ2-1	.	.	TGTGCCAGCAGCTTAGGGGGGCTATGGGACAATGAGCAGTTCTTC	CASSLGGLWDNEQFF
TRBV19	TRBJ2-4	.	TRBD2	TGTGCCAGTAGTATAGATTCGGTCCGATCTAGCGGGAGTTCCCCCAAAAACATTCAGTACTTC	CASSIDSVRSSGSSPKNIQYF
TRBV5-1	TRBJ2-1	.	TRBD2	TGCGCCAGCAGCTTAATAGCGGGAGAAGGTGAGCAGTTCTTC	CASSLIAGEGEQFF
TRBV5-4	TRBJ2-6	.	TRBD1	TGTGCCAGCAGCGCGGGCAGGGGGCCCTACAGGTACTCTGGGGCCAACGTCCTGACTTTC	CASSAGRGPYRYSGANVLTF
TRBV7-2	TRBJ1-5	.	.	TGTGCCAGCAGCTTAATCACTGGTCAGCCCCAGCATTTT	CASSLITGQPQHF
TRBV5-1	TRBJ1-1	.	.	TGCGCCAGCAGCTTGGAGCAGAACACTGAAGCTTTCTTT	CASSLEQNTEAFF
TRBV5-1	TRBJ1-2	.	TRBD1	TGCGCCAGCAGCTTCGGAACAGGGGGAAGAAACTATGGCTACACCTTC	CASSFGTGGRNYGYTF
TRBV10-3	TRBJ2-5	.	TRBD2	TGTGCCATCAGAAAGGGAGCGGGGGAGGAGACCCAGTACTTC	CAIRKGAGEETQYF